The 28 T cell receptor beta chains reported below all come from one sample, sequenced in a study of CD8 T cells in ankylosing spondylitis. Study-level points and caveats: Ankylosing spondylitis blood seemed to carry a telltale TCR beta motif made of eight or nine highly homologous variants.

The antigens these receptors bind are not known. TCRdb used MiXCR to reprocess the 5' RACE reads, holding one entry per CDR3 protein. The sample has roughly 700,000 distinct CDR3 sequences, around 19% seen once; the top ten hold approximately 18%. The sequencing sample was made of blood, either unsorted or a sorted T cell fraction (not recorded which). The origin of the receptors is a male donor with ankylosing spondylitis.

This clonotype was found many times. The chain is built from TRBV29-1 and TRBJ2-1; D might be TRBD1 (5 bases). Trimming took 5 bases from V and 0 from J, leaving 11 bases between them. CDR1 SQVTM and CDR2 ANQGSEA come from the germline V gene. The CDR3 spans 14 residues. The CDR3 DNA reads TGCAGCGTTAGCAGGGCCGGCTCCTACAATGAGCAGTTCTTC. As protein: CSVSRAGSYNEQFF.

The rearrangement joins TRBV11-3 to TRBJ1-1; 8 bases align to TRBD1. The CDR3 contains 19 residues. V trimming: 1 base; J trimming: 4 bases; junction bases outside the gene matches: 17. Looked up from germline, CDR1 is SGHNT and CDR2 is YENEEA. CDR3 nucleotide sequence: TGTGCCAGCAGCTTAGCCCCCGGGACAGGTTCTTATTTGGGCACTGAAGCTTTCTTT. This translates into CASSLAPGTGSYLGTEAFF. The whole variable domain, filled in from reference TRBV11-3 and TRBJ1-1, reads EAGVVQSPRYKIIEKKQPVAFWCNPISGHNTLYWYLQNLGQGPELLIRYENEEAVDDSQLPKDRFSAERLKGVDSTLKIQPAELGDSAVYLCASSLAPGTGSYLGTEAFFGQGTRLTVV.

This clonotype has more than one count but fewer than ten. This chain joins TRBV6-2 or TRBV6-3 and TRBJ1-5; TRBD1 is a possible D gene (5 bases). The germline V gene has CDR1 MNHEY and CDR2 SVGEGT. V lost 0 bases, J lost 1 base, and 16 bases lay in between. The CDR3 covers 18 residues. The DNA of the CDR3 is TGTGCCAGCAGTTACTCAGGGACGTCTGGTGTGAGCAATCAGCCCCAGCATTTT. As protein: CASSYSGTSGVSNQPQHF.

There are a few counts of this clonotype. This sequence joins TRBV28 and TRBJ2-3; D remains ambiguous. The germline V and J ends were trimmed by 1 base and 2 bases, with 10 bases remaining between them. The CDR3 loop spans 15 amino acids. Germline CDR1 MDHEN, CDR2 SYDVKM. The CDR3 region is CASSLYAPHTDTQYF. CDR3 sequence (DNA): TGTGCCAGCAGTTTATATGCTCCCCACACAGATACGCAGTATTTT.

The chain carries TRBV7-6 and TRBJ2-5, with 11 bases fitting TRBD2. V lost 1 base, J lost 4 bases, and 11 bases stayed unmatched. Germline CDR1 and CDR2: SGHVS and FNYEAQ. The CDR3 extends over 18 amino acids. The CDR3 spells CASSLEGRSGGARETQYF. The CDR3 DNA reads TGTGCCAGCAGCTTAGAAGGTCGTAGCGGGGGGGCTAGAGAGACCCAGTACTTC.

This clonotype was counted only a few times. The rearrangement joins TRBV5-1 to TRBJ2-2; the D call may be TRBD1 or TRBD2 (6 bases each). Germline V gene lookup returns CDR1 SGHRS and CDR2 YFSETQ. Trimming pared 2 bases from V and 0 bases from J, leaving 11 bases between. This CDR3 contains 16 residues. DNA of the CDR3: TGCGCCAGCAGCTTCCTCGGGGGCCCGAACACCGGGGAGCTGTTTTTT. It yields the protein CASSFLGGPNTGELFF.

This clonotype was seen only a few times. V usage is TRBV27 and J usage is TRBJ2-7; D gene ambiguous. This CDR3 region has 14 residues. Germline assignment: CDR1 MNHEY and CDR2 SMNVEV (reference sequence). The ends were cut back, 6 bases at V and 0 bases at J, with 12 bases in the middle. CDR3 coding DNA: TGTGCCAGCAGGTTTGGGGTAAGCTCCTACGAGCAGTACTTC. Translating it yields CASRFGVSSYEQYF.

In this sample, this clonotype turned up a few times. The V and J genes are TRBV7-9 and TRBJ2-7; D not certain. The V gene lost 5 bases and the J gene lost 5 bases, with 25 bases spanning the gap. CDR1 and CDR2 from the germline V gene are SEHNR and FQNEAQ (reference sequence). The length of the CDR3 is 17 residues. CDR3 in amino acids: CASSPRIDSTIYNEQYF. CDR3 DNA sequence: TGTGCCAGCAGCCCTCGGATCGATAGCACCATCTACAACGAGCAGTACTTC.

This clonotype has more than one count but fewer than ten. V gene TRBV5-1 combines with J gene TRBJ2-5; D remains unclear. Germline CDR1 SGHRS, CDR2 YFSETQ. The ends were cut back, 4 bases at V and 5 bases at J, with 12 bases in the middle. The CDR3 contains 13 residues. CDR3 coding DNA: TGCGCCAGCAGCCCCGACAATTTTGAGACCCAGTACTTC. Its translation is CASSPDNFETQYF.

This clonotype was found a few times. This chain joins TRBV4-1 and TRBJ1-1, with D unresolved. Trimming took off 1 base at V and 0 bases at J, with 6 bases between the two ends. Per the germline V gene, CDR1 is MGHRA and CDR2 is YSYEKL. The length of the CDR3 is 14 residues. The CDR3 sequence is CASSQAHMNTEAFF. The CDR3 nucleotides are TGCGCCAGCAGCCAAGCACATATGAACACTGAAGCTTTCTTT.

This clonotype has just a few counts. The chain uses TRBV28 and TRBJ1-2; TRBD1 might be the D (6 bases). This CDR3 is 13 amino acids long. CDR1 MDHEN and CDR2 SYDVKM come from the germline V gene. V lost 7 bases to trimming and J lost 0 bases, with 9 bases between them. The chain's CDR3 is CASKDRANYGYTF. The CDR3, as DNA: TGTGCCAGCAAGGACAGAGCTAACTATGGCTACACCTTC.

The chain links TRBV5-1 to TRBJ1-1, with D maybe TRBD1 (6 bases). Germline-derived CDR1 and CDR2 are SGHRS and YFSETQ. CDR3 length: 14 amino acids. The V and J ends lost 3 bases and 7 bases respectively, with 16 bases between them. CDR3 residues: CASSWAPGQSEAFF. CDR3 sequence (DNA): TGCGCCAGCAGCTGGGCCCCGGGACAAAGTGAAGCTTTCTTT. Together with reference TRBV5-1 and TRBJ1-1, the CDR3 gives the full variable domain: KAGVTQTPRYLIKTRGQQVTLSCSPISGHRSVSWYQQTPGQGLQFLFEYFSETQRNKGNFPGRFSGRQFSNSRSEMNVSTLELGDSALYLCASSWAPGQSEAFFGQGTRLTVV.

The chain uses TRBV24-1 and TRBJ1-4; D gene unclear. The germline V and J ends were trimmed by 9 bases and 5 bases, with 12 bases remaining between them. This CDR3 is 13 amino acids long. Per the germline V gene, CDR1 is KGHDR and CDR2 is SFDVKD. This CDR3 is CATGSSENEKLFF. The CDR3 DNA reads TGTGCCACCGGGAGCAGTGAAAATGAAAAACTGTTTTTT.

The CDR3 loop is CASSVTDGQPQHF. The CDR3 region has the DNA TGTGCCAGCAGTGTGACCGACGGACAGCCCCAGCATTTT. This chain connects TRBV28 to TRBJ1-5; no reliable D call. The ends were cut back, 5 bases at V and 7 bases at J, with 12 bases in the middle. Germline loops: CDR1 MDHEN, CDR2 SYDVKM. CDR3 length: 13 residues.

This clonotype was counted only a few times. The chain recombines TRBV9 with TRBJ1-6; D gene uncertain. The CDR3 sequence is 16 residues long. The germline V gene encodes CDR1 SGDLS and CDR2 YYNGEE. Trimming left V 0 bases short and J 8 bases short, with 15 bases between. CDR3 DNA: TGTGCCAGCAGCGTAGCCGGTACCAAAGGGCATTCACCCCTCCACTTT. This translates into CASSVAGTKGHSPLHF.

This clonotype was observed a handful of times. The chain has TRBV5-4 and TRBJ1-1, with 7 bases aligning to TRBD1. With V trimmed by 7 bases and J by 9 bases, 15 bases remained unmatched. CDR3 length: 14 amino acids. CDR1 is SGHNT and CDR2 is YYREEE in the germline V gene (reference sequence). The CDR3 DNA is TGTGCCAGCTGGGGGTCGAAGACAGGGATGAAAGCTTTCTTT. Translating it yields CASWGSKTGMKAFF.

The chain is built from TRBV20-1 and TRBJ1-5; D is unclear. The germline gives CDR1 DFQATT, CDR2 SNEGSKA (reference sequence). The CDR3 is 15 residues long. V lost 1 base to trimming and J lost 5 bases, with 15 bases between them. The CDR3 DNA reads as TGCAGTGCTAGAGCCCTGAGAGGGAGAGATCAGCCCCAGCATTTT. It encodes CSARALRGRDQPQHF.

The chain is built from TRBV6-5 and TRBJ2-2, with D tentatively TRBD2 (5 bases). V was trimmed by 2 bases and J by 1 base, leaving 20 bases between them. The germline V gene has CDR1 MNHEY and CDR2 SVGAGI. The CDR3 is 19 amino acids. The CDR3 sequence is CASSYLSSWSGVNTGELFF. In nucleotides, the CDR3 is TGTGCCAGCAGTTACCTGAGTAGTTGGAGCGGAGTGAACACCGGGGAGCTGTTTTTT.

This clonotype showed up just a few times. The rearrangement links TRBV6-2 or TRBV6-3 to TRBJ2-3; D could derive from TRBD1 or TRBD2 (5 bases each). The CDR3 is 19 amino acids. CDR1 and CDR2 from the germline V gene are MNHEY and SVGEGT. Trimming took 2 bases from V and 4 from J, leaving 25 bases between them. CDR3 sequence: CASSYDPTEPGRHADTQYF. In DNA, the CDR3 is TGTGCCAGCAGTTACGATCCCACTGAACCGGGACGGCACGCAGATACGCAGTATTTT.

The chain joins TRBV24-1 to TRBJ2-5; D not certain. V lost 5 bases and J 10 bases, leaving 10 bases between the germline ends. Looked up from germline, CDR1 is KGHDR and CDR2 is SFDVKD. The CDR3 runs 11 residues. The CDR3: CATSAAPDQYF. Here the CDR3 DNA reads TGTGCCACCAGTGCCGCCCCGGACCAGTACTTC.

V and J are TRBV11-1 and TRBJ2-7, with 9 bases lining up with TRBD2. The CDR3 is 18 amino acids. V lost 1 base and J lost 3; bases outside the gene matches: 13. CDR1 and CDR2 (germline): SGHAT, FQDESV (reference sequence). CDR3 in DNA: TGTGCCAGCAGCTTAGGAACTAGCGGGCCTTCGGGAGTCTACGAGCAGTACTTC. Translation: CASSLGTSGPSGVYEQYF. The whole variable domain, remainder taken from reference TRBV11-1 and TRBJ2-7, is EAEVAQSPRYKITEKSQAVAFWCDPISGHATLYWYRQILGQGPELLVQFQDESVVDDSQLPKDRFSAERLKGVDSTLKIQPAELGDSAMYLCASSLGTSGPSGVYEQYFGPGTRLTVT.

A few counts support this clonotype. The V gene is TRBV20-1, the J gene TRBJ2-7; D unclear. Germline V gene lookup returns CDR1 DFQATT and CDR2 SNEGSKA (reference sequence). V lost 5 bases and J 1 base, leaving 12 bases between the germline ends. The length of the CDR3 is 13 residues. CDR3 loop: CSAPIGNSYEQYF. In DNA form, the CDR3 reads TGCAGTGCTCCTATTGGGAATTCCTACGAGCAGTACTTC.

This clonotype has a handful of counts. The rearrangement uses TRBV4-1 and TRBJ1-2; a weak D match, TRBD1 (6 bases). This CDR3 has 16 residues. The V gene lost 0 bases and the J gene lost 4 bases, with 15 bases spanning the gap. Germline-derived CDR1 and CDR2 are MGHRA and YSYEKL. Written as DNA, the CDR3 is TGCGCCAGCAGCCAAGAGGACAAGGGGGTAACCTATGGCTACACCTTC. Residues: CASSQEDKGVTYGYTF.

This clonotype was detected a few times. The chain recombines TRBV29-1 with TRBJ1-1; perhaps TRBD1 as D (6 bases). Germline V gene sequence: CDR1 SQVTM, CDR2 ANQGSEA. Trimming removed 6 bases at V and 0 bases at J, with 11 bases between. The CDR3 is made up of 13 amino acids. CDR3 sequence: CSVRDTLNTEAFF. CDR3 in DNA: TGCAGCGTCCGGGACACCTTGAACACTGAAGCTTTCTTT.

The CDR3 nucleotides read TGTGCCAGCAGTTTAGGCGGGTCAACCGCATATTTT. Its translation: CASSLGGSTAYF. V gene TRBV6-2 or TRBV6-3 combines with J gene TRBJ2-3; the D gene is possibly TRBD2 (5 bases). The V gene lost 4 bases and the J gene lost 15 bases, with 17 bases spanning the gap. The CDR3 contains 12 residues. Germline lookup yields CDR1 MNHEY and CDR2 SVGEGT.

The CDR3 spells CATQAGLAGDSYNEQFF. DNA for the CDR3: TGTGCCACCCAAGCCGGACTAGCGGGGGATTCCTACAATGAGCAGTTCTTC. This sequence joins TRBV19 and TRBJ2-1; TRBD2 matches at 13 bases. This CDR3 comprises 17 residues. The germline CDR1 and CDR2 sequences are LNHDA and SQIVND (reference sequence). V trimming: 10 bases; J trimming: 1 base; junction bases outside the gene matches: 10.

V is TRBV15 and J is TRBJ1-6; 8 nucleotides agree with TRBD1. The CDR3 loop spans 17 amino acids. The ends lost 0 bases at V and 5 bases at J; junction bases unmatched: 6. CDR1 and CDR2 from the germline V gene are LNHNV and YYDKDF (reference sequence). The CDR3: CATSRDRGRLDNSPLHF. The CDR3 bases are TGTGCCACCAGCAGAGACAGGGGGCGCCTGGATAATTCACCCCTCCACTTT. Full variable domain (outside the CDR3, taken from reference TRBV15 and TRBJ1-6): DAMVIQNPRYQVTQFGKPVTLSCSQTLNHNVMYWYQQKSSQAPKLLFHYYDKDFNNEADTPDNFQSRRPNTSFCFLDIRSPGLGDTAMYLCATSRDRGRLDNSPLHFGNGTRLTVT.

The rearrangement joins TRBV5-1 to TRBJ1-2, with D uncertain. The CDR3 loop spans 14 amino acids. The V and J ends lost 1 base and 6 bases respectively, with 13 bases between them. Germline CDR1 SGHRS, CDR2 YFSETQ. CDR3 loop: CASSLTADLDGYTF. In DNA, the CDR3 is TGCGCCAGCAGCTTGACGGCAGACCTTGATGGCTACACCTTC.